Included here is one T cell receptor (beta chain) sequence, with context. Per the original data handling: Nucleated cell number was recorded as an estimate derived from reference gene primer amplification. Repertoires were generated with immunoSEQ multiplex PCR, while TCRdb's copy carries only in-frame clones and drops some. V, J and clone size reflect that table, while D and trimming were determined from the DNA. The table shows about 190,000 clones, with 85% to 90% occurring only once. This specimen belongs to a study of blood T cell repertoires in COVID-19. The overall study: Samples came from the United States, Italy and Spain, spanning acute and convalescent COVID-19.

The CDR3 is made up of 14 amino acids. The germline gives CDR1 MDHEN, CDR2 SYDVKM. V lost 7 bases to trimming and J lost 1 base, with 13 bases between them. This rearrangement joins TRBV28 to TRBJ1-1, with a tentative D call TRBD1 (6 bases). Sequencing was done on a sample of peripheral blood. This clonotype was sampled from a middle-aged man with active or convalescent COVID-19. The CDR3 loop reads CASTGGAENTEAFF. CDR3 coding DNA: TGTGCCAGCACCGGGGGGGCAGAGAACACTGAAGCTTTCTTT.